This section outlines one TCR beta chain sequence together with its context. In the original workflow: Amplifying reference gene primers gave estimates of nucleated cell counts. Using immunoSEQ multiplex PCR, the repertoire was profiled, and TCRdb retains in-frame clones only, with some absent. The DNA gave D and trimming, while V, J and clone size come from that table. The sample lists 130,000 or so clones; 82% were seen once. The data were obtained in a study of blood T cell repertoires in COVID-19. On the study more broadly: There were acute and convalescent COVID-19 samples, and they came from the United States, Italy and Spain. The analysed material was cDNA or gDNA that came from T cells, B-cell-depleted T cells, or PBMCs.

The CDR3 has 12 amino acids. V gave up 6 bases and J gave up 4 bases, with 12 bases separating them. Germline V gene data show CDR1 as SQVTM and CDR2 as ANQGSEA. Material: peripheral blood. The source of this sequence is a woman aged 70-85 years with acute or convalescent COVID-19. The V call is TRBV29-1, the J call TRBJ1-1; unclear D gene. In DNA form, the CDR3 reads TGCAGCGTACTCCGAGGCCGCACTGAAGCTTTCTTT. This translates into CSVLRGRTEAFF.